This entry concerns a single T cell receptor (beta chain). The antigen is not known. This sample was taken from a study of CD8 T cells in ankylosing spondylitis. Libraries for TCR beta were made by quantitative 5'-RACE with molecular barcodes. MiXCR, run by TCRdb on the 5' RACE reads, gives a single entry per CDR3 protein. The table lists 650,000 to 800,000 distinct CDR3 sequences, under 20% of them singletons, with around 20% in the top ten. General study findings and limits: As reported, disease-linked clones showed significant enrichment in matched ankylosing spondylitis synovial fluid. Disease-linked clones bore a CD8+ phenotype and were relatively rare in peripheral blood. For ankylosing spondylitis blood, a TCR beta motif of seven to nine highly homologous variants appeared characteristic.

The origin of this receptor is a male donor with ankylosing spondylitis. What was sequenced was blood, either unsorted or a sorted T cell fraction (not recorded which).

The CDR3 DNA reads as TGTGCCAGCAGACGAGCCGGGGGCCCTGGAAACACCATATATTTT. Protein product: CASRRAGGPGNTIYF. The V call is TRBV12-3 or TRBV12-4, the J call TRBJ1-3, with TRBD1 as a possible D gene (6 bases). The CDR3 length is 15 residues. Deletions cut 6 bases from V and 2 bases from J, with 14 bases between.